Listed below are T cell receptor beta chains from one sample, sequenced in a study of cytomegalovirus exposure and HLA in healthy donors. The data were produced by immunoSEQ multiplex PCR, yet TCRdb's version contains in-frame clones alone and is incomplete. Here the sample spans 180,000 or so clones, under 9.5% being singletons. The sample consisted of PBMCs. The receptors stem from a woman aged 25 to 45 in good health and CMV-seropositive. CDR3s include the opening cysteine and the closing phenylalanine or tryptophan. D genes are given only for firm matches. Clone sizes are given selectively: once, few, many, or a class where the clone is expanded.

CDR3nt: TGTGCCAGCAGGACAGGGCTGAACACTGAAGCTTTCTTT; CDR3aa: CASRTGLNTEAFF; abundance: -; d_gene: TRBD1; v_gene: TRBV2; j_gene: TRBJ1-1
CDR3nt: TGCGCCAGCAATGAGGGAGACGGGTACGAGCAGTACTTC; CDR3aa: CASNEGDGYEQYF; abundance: -; d_gene: -; v_gene: TRBV5-1; j_gene: TRBJ2-7
CDR3nt: TGTGCCAGCAACCTAGCGGGATCGGTAGATACGCAGTATTTT; CDR3aa: CASNLAGSVDTQYF; abundance: few; d_gene: TRBD2; v_gene: TRBV2; j_gene: TRBJ2-3
CDR3nt: TGTGCCAGCAGTTACGTCGTTAACACTGAAGCTTTCTTT; CDR3aa: CASSYVVNTEAFF; abundance: -; d_gene: -; v_gene: TRBV6-6; j_gene: TRBJ1-1
CDR3nt: TGTGCCAGCTATTCGGGCGGGTCCTACGAGCAGTACTTC; CDR3aa: CASYSGGSYEQYF; abundance: -; d_gene: -; v_gene: TRBV27; j_gene: TRBJ2-7
CDR3nt: TGTGCCAGCAGCCACGGGTCACCGACTTACGAGCAGTACTTC; CDR3aa: CASSHGSPTYEQYF; abundance: few; d_gene: -; v_gene: TRBV5-6; j_gene: TRBJ2-7
CDR3nt: TGTGCCAGCAGTCGGCCCCCACTAGCGGGAGACGGGAAGAGCTCCTACAATGAGCAGTTCTTC; CDR3aa: CASSRPPLAGDGKSSYNEQFF; abundance: few; d_gene: TRBD2; v_gene: TRBV2; j_gene: TRBJ2-1
CDR3nt: TGTGCCAGCCAGGACAGGGTATCGGAAGCTTTCTTT; CDR3aa: CASQDRVSEAFF; abundance: -; d_gene: TRBD1; v_gene: TRBV2; j_gene: TRBJ1-1
CDR3nt: TGTGCCAGCCTGTTTTTTCAGGGGGCGGATCAGCCCCAGCATTTT; CDR3aa: CASLFFQGADQPQHF; abundance: few; d_gene: TRBD1; v_gene: TRBV6-1; j_gene: TRBJ1-5
CDR3nt: TGTGCCAGCAGCCCCTCAAGGGCCGGAGGGTCGATTGGAGAGACCCAGTACTTC; CDR3aa: CASSPSRAGGSIGETQYF; abundance: few; d_gene: -; v_gene: TRBV7-2; j_gene: TRBJ2-5
CDR3nt: TGTGCCAGCAGCTTGGCCGCGGACAGGAACCATCCCAACTATGGCTACACCTTC; CDR3aa: CASSLAADRNHPNYGYTF; abundance: -; d_gene: TRBD1; v_gene: TRBV5-6; j_gene: TRBJ1-2
CDR3nt: TGTGCCAGTAGTATAGTGCGGACTGAAGCTTTCTTT; CDR3aa: CASSIVRTEAFF; abundance: few; d_gene: -; v_gene: TRBV19; j_gene: TRBJ1-1
CDR3nt: TGTGCCACATCTGGTGGACTAGCCATAGCCGGGGAGCTGTTTTTT; CDR3aa: CATSGGLAIAGELFF; abundance: few; d_gene: TRBD2; v_gene: TRBV6-1; j_gene: TRBJ2-2
CDR3nt: TGTGCCAGCAGTGCCGGGACTAGCGGGAGAGGAAAGTACTTC; CDR3aa: CASSAGTSGRGKYF; abundance: few; d_gene: TRBD2; v_gene: TRBV2; j_gene: TRBJ2-7
CDR3nt: TGTGCCAGCCCCCTCTTGGGACTAGTCGAAAAGGAGCAGTACTTC; CDR3aa: CASPLLGLVEKEQYF; abundance: many; d_gene: TRBD2; v_gene: TRBV5-6; j_gene: TRBJ2-7
CDR3nt: TGTGCCAGCAGTTTATCAGGGGATAGCAATCAGCCCCAGCATTTT; CDR3aa: CASSLSGDSNQPQHF; abundance: few; d_gene: -; v_gene: TRBV27; j_gene: TRBJ1-5
CDR3nt: TGTGCCAGCACACGGGGACAGAGGCCTAATTCCTACGAGCAGTACTTC; CDR3aa: CASTRGQRPNSYEQYF; abundance: -; d_gene: TRBD1; v_gene: TRBV18; j_gene: TRBJ2-7
CDR3nt: TGTGCCTGTGGGACTAGCGGTTTGAACACCGGGGAGCTGTTTTTT; CDR3aa: CACGTSGLNTGELFF; abundance: few; d_gene: TRBD2; v_gene: TRBV30; j_gene: TRBJ2-2
CDR3nt: TGTGCCAGCACCAAGTACGGGAGAAAAATCGAGCAGTACTTC; CDR3aa: CASTKYGRKIEQYF; abundance: few; d_gene: -; v_gene: TRBV13; j_gene: TRBJ2-7
CDR3nt: TGTGCCACCAGCAGAGAAGGGGTAAGTCAGCCCCAGCATTTT; CDR3aa: CATSREGVSQPQHF; abundance: -; d_gene: -; v_gene: TRBV15; j_gene: TRBJ1-5
CDR3nt: TGTGCCACCAGCAGAGCGGCACAGACCGGGGAGCTGTTTTTT; CDR3aa: CATSRAAQTGELFF; abundance: -; d_gene: -; v_gene: TRBV15; j_gene: TRBJ2-2
CDR3nt: TGCAGTGCTAGAGATTTTAATGGCTACACCTTC; CDR3aa: CSARDFNGYTF; abundance: few; d_gene: -; v_gene: TRBV20-1; j_gene: TRBJ1-2
CDR3nt: TGTGCCAGTAGAGGTTCCGGGACTCTCGCCTACAATGAGCAGTTCTTC; CDR3aa: CASRGSGTLAYNEQFF; abundance: few; d_gene: -; v_gene: TRBV6-6; j_gene: TRBJ2-1
CDR3nt: TGTGCCAGCAGCTCATTACAGGGAACTAATGAAAAACTGTTTTTT; CDR3aa: CASSSLQGTNEKLFF; abundance: few; d_gene: -; v_gene: TRBV7-8; j_gene: TRBJ1-4
CDR3nt: TGTGCCAGCTCCCGACGGAGACTGAGGGCGACAGATACGCAGTATTTT; CDR3aa: CASSRRRLRATDTQYF; abundance: -; d_gene: -; v_gene: TRBV6-4; j_gene: TRBJ2-3
CDR3nt: TGTGCCTGGAGTGGGACTTTTCAGTTCTTC; CDR3aa: CAWSGTFQFF; abundance: -; d_gene: -; v_gene: TRBV30; j_gene: TRBJ2-1
CDR3nt: TGTGCCAGCAGCACCGGGACTAGCGGGGGCTACGAGCAGTACTTC; CDR3aa: CASSTGTSGGYEQYF; abundance: few; d_gene: TRBD2; v_gene: TRBV5-4; j_gene: TRBJ2-7
CDR3nt: TGTGCCAGCAGCTTCGACTTAGCGGGGGGCTACGAGCAGTACTTC; CDR3aa: CASSFDLAGGYEQYF; abundance: -; d_gene: TRBD2; v_gene: TRBV5-4; j_gene: TRBJ2-7
CDR3nt: TGTGCCAGCAACCGAGATCGAACCGGGACTAGCGGGAGGGGCGAGCAGTACTTC; CDR3aa: CASNRDRTGTSGRGEQYF; abundance: -; d_gene: TRBD2; v_gene: TRBV7-9; j_gene: TRBJ2-7
CDR3nt: TGTGCCAGCGGGACGGGGACAGGGGCGAAAAACATTCAGTACTTC; CDR3aa: CASGTGTGAKNIQYF; abundance: few; d_gene: TRBD1; v_gene: TRBV6-5; j_gene: TRBJ2-4
CDR3nt: TGTGCCACTTCGCGACAGGGGTCATCGAATTCACCCCTCCACTTT; CDR3aa: CATSRQGSSNSPLHF; abundance: -; d_gene: TRBD1; v_gene: TRBV6-6; j_gene: TRBJ1-6
CDR3nt: TGCGCCAGCAGCGGGGAGAGTTACGAGCAGTACTTC; CDR3aa: CASSGESYEQYF; abundance: few; d_gene: -; v_gene: TRBV5-1; j_gene: TRBJ2-7
CDR3nt: TGTGCCGGATGGTGGGGGGGACAGGGAAGACGGGAAAAACTGTTTTTT; CDR3aa: CAGWWGGQGRREKLFF; abundance: -; d_gene: TRBD1; v_gene: TRBV30; j_gene: TRBJ1-4
CDR3nt: TGTGCCAGCAGTTTTAAGTGGGAGGGACCGAACACCGGGGAGCTGTTTTTT; CDR3aa: CASSFKWEGPNTGELFF; abundance: -; d_gene: TRBD2; v_gene: TRBV5-6; j_gene: TRBJ2-2
CDR3nt: TGTGCCAGCAGCGTTGGGCCGATTTTCGAAGCTTTCTTT; CDR3aa: CASSVGPIFEAFF; abundance: few; d_gene: -; v_gene: TRBV7-9; j_gene: TRBJ1-1
CDR3nt: TGTGCCAGCAGCAAGTCTCCGGACAGGGTCGACACAGATACGCAGTATTTT; CDR3aa: CASSKSPDRVDTDTQYF; abundance: -; d_gene: -; v_gene: TRBV21-1; j_gene: TRBJ2-3
CDR3nt: TGTGCCTTCTCTAGCGCCTCCTCCTACAATGAGCAGTTCTTC; CDR3aa: CAFSSASSYNEQFF; abundance: few; d_gene: -; v_gene: TRBV30; j_gene: TRBJ2-1
CDR3nt: TGTGCCAGCAGCGGACACTGGGGCCCCCTCGAGCAGTACTTC; CDR3aa: CASSGHWGPLEQYF; abundance: few; d_gene: -; v_gene: TRBV7-2; j_gene: TRBJ2-7
CDR3nt: TGTGCCAGCAGCTTAATCTCAGGGGGGAATCAGCCCCAGCATTTT; CDR3aa: CASSLISGGNQPQHF; abundance: -; d_gene: TRBD1; v_gene: TRBV7-8; j_gene: TRBJ1-5
CDR3nt: TGCGCCTGGAGTACGCCGGGACAGGGCTACAATGAGCAGTTCTTC; CDR3aa: CAWSTPGQGYNEQFF; abundance: -; d_gene: TRBD1; v_gene: TRBV30; j_gene: TRBJ2-1
CDR3nt: TGCAGCCTAGGACAGGGGTCCTACAATGAGCAGTTCTTC; CDR3aa: CSLGQGSYNEQFF; abundance: few; d_gene: TRBD1; v_gene: TRBV29-1; j_gene: TRBJ2-1
CDR3nt: TGTGCCAGCAGAAAGACTAGACACGAGCAGTACTTC; CDR3aa: CASRKTRHEQYF; abundance: -; d_gene: -; v_gene: TRBV7-8; j_gene: TRBJ2-7
CDR3nt: TGTGCCAGCAGCTTAAGGGGGGGTCTATCCTACGAGCAGTACTTC; CDR3aa: CASSLRGGLSYEQYF; abundance: -; d_gene: TRBD2; v_gene: TRBV7-3; j_gene: TRBJ2-7
CDR3nt: TGCGCCAGCAGCTCACTAGCGGGAGGGACCGGGGAGCTGTTTTTT; CDR3aa: CASSSLAGGTGELFF; abundance: -; d_gene: TRBD2; v_gene: TRBV5-1; j_gene: TRBJ2-2
CDR3nt: TGTGCCAGCAGCGCCGACAGGGGGCATCGCTACACCTTC; CDR3aa: CASSADRGHRYTF; abundance: -; d_gene: TRBD1; v_gene: TRBV2; j_gene: TRBJ1-2
CDR3nt: TGCGCCAGCAGCTTGGAGGTAGCGGGAGATTACGAGCAGTACTTC; CDR3aa: CASSLEVAGDYEQYF; abundance: -; d_gene: TRBD2; v_gene: TRBV5-1; j_gene: TRBJ2-7
CDR3nt: TGTGCCAGCAGCTTACTGGAGACCCAGTACTTC; CDR3aa: CASSLLETQYF; abundance: -; d_gene: -; v_gene: TRBV13; j_gene: TRBJ2-5
CDR3nt: TGTGCCAGCAGTTCTCTTAATGAAAAACTGTTTTTT; CDR3aa: CASSSLNEKLFF; abundance: -; d_gene: -; v_gene: TRBV27; j_gene: TRBJ1-4
CDR3nt: TGCGCCAGCAGCCCGCCTTGGACAGGGTTAAACTATGGCTACACCTTC; CDR3aa: CASSPPWTGLNYGYTF; abundance: few; d_gene: TRBD1; v_gene: TRBV5-1; j_gene: TRBJ1-2
CDR3nt: TGTGCCAGCAGCCCTCAGGGGGTATGGTACGAGCAGTACTTC; CDR3aa: CASSPQGVWYEQYF; abundance: few; d_gene: TRBD1; v_gene: TRBV14; j_gene: TRBJ2-7
CDR3nt: TGTGCCAGCAGAGTGACTCGGACAGGGGGCCAAGAGACCCAGTACTTC; CDR3aa: CASRVTRTGGQETQYF; abundance: few; d_gene: TRBD1; v_gene: TRBV2; j_gene: TRBJ2-5
CDR3nt: TGCGCCAGCAGCTTGGCCGGAGCGTCCTCCTACGAGCAGTACTTC; CDR3aa: CASSLAGASSYEQYF; abundance: -; d_gene: -; v_gene: TRBV5-1; j_gene: TRBJ2-7
CDR3nt: TGTGCCAGCAGCCCCCCCGGGACACTACCCTTCTATGGCTACACCTTC; CDR3aa: CASSPPGTLPFYGYTF; abundance: few; d_gene: -; v_gene: TRBV11-2; j_gene: TRBJ1-2
CDR3nt: TGCGCCAGCAGCAGCGCCAGGGGGAACACTGAAGCTTTCTTT; CDR3aa: CASSSARGNTEAFF; abundance: few; d_gene: -; v_gene: TRBV5-1; j_gene: TRBJ1-1
CDR3nt: TGTGCCAGCATGAAGGGAGGAGGCGGATGGGGCTTCACAGATACGCAGTATTTT; CDR3aa: CASMKGGGGWGFTDTQYF; abundance: -; d_gene: -; v_gene: TRBV28; j_gene: TRBJ2-3
CDR3nt: TGTGCCAGCAGTGCACAGGGCACCGGGGAGCTGTTTTTT; CDR3aa: CASSAQGTGELFF; abundance: few; d_gene: -; v_gene: TRBV2; j_gene: TRBJ2-2
CDR3nt: TGTGCCAGCAGCCGACAGGGGTCTAATTCACCCCTCCACTTT; CDR3aa: CASSRQGSNSPLHF; abundance: -; d_gene: TRBD1; v_gene: TRBV6-5; j_gene: TRBJ1-6
CDR3nt: TGTGCCATCAGCGTCAGGGGCGAAGATACGCAGTATTTT; CDR3aa: CAISVRGEDTQYF; abundance: -; d_gene: -; v_gene: TRBV10-3; j_gene: TRBJ2-3
CDR3nt: TGCGCCAGCGCCCGGGAAAGGGACACTGAAGCTTTCTTT; CDR3aa: CASARERDTEAFF; abundance: -; d_gene: -; v_gene: TRBV4-1; j_gene: TRBJ1-1